These T cell receptor beta chains were read from a single sample in a study of cytomegalovirus exposure and HLA in healthy donors. Sequenced by immunoSEQ multiplex PCR; TCRdb stores in-frame clones only, minus some. The repertoire consists of 35,000 to 55,000 clones, with around 62% occurring once and the leading ten covering approximately 8.4%. Sample: PBMCs. These receptors came from a human donor in good health. Both conserved end residues are part of each CDR3. The D gene is left open where the match is weak. Clone size appears in some rows only: once, few, many, or a class for an expanded clone.

clone size,V gene,D gene,J gene,CDR3 protein,CDR3 DNA
once,TRBV2,TRBD1,TRBJ1-1,CASREQGYAEAFF,TGTGCCAGCAGAGAACAGGGGTACGCTGAAGCTTTCTTT
-,TRBV27,-,TRBJ1-2,CASKNAGGDGYTF,TGTGCCAGCAAAAACGCGGGCGGGGATGGCTACACCTTC
-,TRBV10-1,-,TRBJ1-2,CASRWIGRDVYGYTF,TGCGCCAGCCGATGGATCGGGAGGGACGTCTATGGCTACACCTTC
-,TRBV7-2,TRBD1,TRBJ2-5,CASSLVGQGKTQYF,TGTGCCAGCAGCTTAGTGGGACAGGGAAAGACCCAGTACTTC
-,TRBV28,TRBD1,TRBJ1-1,CASRSRGPGDTEAFF,TGTGCCAGCAGGAGCAGGGGGCCTGGGGACACTGAAGCTTTCTTT
-,TRBV7-2,-,TRBJ1-1,CASSLYGNTEAFF,TGTGCCAGCAGCTTGTACGGGAACACTGAAGCTTTCTTT
-,TRBV14,TRBD1,TRBJ1-1,CASSQYKGARLGTEAFF,TGTGCCAGCAGCCAATACAAGGGGGCTAGGTTAGGCACTGAAGCTTTCTTT
-,TRBV15,-,TRBJ1-1,CATSRGGNTEAFF,TGTGCCACCAGCAGAGGAGGGAACACTGAAGCTTTCTTT
-,TRBV7-6,-,TRBJ2-1,CASSLSQGGYNEQFF,TGTGCCAGCAGCTTATCTCAGGGGGGATACAATGAGCAGTTCTTC
-,TRBV7-2,TRBD1,TRBJ1-1,CASSLMRTGIFMNTEAFF,TGTGCCAGCAGCTTAATGCGGACAGGGATATTCATGAACACTGAAGCTTTCTTT
-,TRBV9,-,TRBJ1-2,CASSGGSNYGYTF,TGTGCCAGCAGCGGAGGATCTAACTATGGCTACACCTTC
-,TRBV9,-,TRBJ2-7,CASSPSDSLVGEQYF,TGTGCCAGCAGCCCAAGTGACAGCCTAGTGGGCGAGCAGTACTTC
once,TRBV7-2,TRBD2,TRBJ2-3,CASSTGGLATDTQYF,TGTGCCAGCAGCACGGGGGGGCTGGCCACAGATACGCAGTATTTT
-,TRBV7-8,-,TRBJ2-6,CASSPAGFSGANVLTF,TGTGCCAGCAGCCCAGCGGGCTTTTCTGGGGCCAACGTCCTGACTTTC
few,TRBV2,TRBD1,TRBJ1-4,CASNNQGAGEKLFF,TGTGCCAGCAACAATCAGGGGGCTGGGGAAAAACTGTTTTTT
-,TRBV27,TRBD1,TRBJ2-7,CASSLRQGSYEQYF,TGTGCCAGCAGTTTGCGACAGGGCTCCTACGAGCAGTACTTC
few,TRBV10-3,-,TRBJ1-2,CAISDWGGSYGYTF,TGTGCCATCAGTGATTGGGGGGGGAGCTATGGCTACACCTTC
-,TRBV5-1,-,TRBJ2-1,CASSGRDFNEQFF,TGCGCCAGCAGCGGCCGGGACTTCAATGAGCAGTTCTTC
-,TRBV10-3,TRBD1,TRBJ1-2,CAINDRVAYGYTF,TGTGCCATCAACGACAGGGTGGCCTATGGCTACACCTTC
-,TRBV29-1,-,TRBJ1-2,CSVDRGMYGYTF,TGCAGCGTTGACCGGGGGATGTATGGCTACACCTTC
-,TRBV2,TRBD1,TRBJ1-6,CASSGDSQNSPLHF,TGTGCCAGCAGTGGGGACAGCCAAAATTCACCCCTCCACTTT
-,TRBV2,-,TRBJ1-1,CASSEPWGVVAFF,TGTGCCAGCAGTGAACCGTGGGGGGTTGTGGCTTTCTTT
-,TRBV9,-,TRBJ2-7,CASSARPGRGAHEQYF,TGTGCCAGCAGCGCCCGACCTGGAAGGGGTGCCCACGAGCAGTACTTC
few,TRBV2,TRBD2,TRBJ2-5,CASLALAGVGTQYF,TGTGCCAGCCTGGCACTAGCGGGGGTGGGGACCCAGTACTTC
-,TRBV5-1,-,TRBJ1-6,CASSLTGTPENSPLHF,TGCGCCAGCAGCTTGACCGGGACACCTGAGAATTCACCCCTCCACTTT
few,TRBV5-1,-,TRBJ2-7,CASSLNEVQYF,TGCGCCAGCAGCCTTAACGAGGTGCAGTACTTC
-,TRBV16,-,TRBJ1-5,CASSQSMGGPGQPQHF,TGTGCCAGCAGCCAATCGATGGGGGGTCCTGGCCAGCCCCAGCATTTT
-,TRBV2,-,TRBJ1-1,CASRPDRTTEAFF,TGTGCCAGCAGACCAGACAGGACCACTGAAGCTTTCTTT
-,TRBV5-4,TRBD2,TRBJ2-7,CASSLGGGLAVHYEQYF,TGTGCCAGCAGCTTGGGGGGGGGACTAGCGGTTCACTACGAGCAGTACTTC
-,TRBV5-1,TRBD2,TRBJ2-1,CASSSNPIASGGASEQFF,TGCGCCAGCAGCTCCAACCCGATCGCTAGCGGGGGGGCAAGTGAGCAGTTCTTC
-,TRBV6-5,-,TRBJ1-1,CASSYSSPSNTEAFF,TGTGCCAGCAGTTACTCGTCCCCCTCGAACACTGAAGCTTTCTTT
-,TRBV9,TRBD2,TRBJ2-5,CASSRSSGGQETQYF,TGTGCCAGCAGCCGAAGTAGCGGGGGCCAAGAGACCCAGTACTTC
few,TRBV11-3,TRBD1,TRBJ2-7,CASSLDECWDSSYEQYF,TGTGCCAGCAGCTTAGATGAGTGTTGGGACAGTTCCTACGAGCAGTACTTC
-,TRBV10-2,-,TRBJ2-5,CASSEFRGWSETQYF,TGCGCCAGCAGTGAGTTTAGGGGGTGGTCAGAGACCCAGTACTTC
-,TRBV7-6,-,TRBJ1-1,CASSLERGRTEAFF,TGTGCCAGCAGCTTAGAACGGGGGAGGACTGAAGCTTTCTTT
-,TRBV7-2,-,TRBJ1-3,CASSLFGQGTGNTIYF,TGTGCCAGCAGCTTATTTGGCCAGGGGACTGGAAACACCATATATTTT
-,TRBV7-8,TRBD2,TRBJ2-7,CASSRGLAGGQYHEQYF,TGTGCCAGCAGCCGAGGACTAGCGGGGGGCCAGTACCACGAGCAGTACTTC
-,TRBV4-2,-,TRBJ2-3,CASSQGGAGPDTQYF,TGTGCCAGCAGCCAAGGCGGGGCGGGCCCAGATACGCAGTATTTT
-,TRBV5-1,TRBD2,TRBJ2-5,CASSLATSGGQETQYF,TGCGCCAGCAGCCTAGCCACTAGCGGGGGCCAAGAGACCCAGTACTTC
-,TRBV18,-,TRBJ1-5,CASSLPTGQGLMHF,TGTGCCAGCTCACTACCGACGGGCCAGGGACTAATGCATTTT
few,TRBV2,-,TRBJ1-5,CASSSEVAGGQPQHF,TGTGCCAGCAGTTCCGAGGTGGCGGGGGGCCAGCCCCAGCATTTT
-,TRBV4-3,-,TRBJ1-2,CASSQEVRQLFGYTF,TGCGCCAGCAGCCAAGAGGTCAGACAGCTCTTTGGCTACACCTTC
-,TRBV6-1,-,TRBJ1-5,CASSEGGYSNQPQHF,TGTGCCAGCAGTGAAGGCGGTTATAGCAATCAGCCCCAGCATTTT
-,TRBV6-4,-,TRBJ2-1,CASSISGAGLYNEQFF,TGTGCCAGCAGTATCTCAGGGGCGGGCCTTTACAATGAGCAGTTCTTC
-,TRBV5-1,-,TRBJ2-3,CASSLSGQGLDTQYF,TGCGCCAGCAGCCTGTCGGGACAAGGCCTAGATACGCAGTATTTT
-,TRBV9,TRBD2,TRBJ2-1,CASSVEGLAVYNEQFF,TGTGCCAGCAGCGTAGAAGGACTAGCGGTTTACAATGAGCAGTTCTTC
once,TRBV6-1,TRBD1,TRBJ1-1,CASRTWDRGTEAFF,TGTGCCAGCAGGACTTGGGACAGGGGGACTGAAGCTTTCTTT
-,TRBV5-6,-,TRBJ2-5,CASSLGTRETQYF,TGTGCCAGCAGCCTCGGGACTCGGGAGACCCAGTACTTC
-,TRBV5-8,-,TRBJ1-4,CASSSRGAARNEKLFF,TGTGCCAGCAGCTCCCGGGGGGCGGCGCGTAATGAAAAACTGTTTTTT
-,TRBV29-1,-,TRBJ1-1,CSVANLRRDMNTEAFF,TGCAGCGTCGCCAACTTAAGGCGGGATATGAACACTGAAGCTTTCTTT
few,TRBV18,TRBD1,TRBJ1-1,CASSPIIGTGEAFF,TGTGCCAGCTCACCGATCATCGGGACAGGGGAAGCTTTCTTT
-,TRBV7-2,TRBD2,TRBJ2-7,CASSLAPSGLSYEQYF,TGTGCCAGCAGCTTAGCCCCTAGCGGCCTCTCCTACGAGCAGTACTTC
-,TRBV18,TRBD1,TRBJ2-3,CASSPTGQASGPDTQYF,TGTGCCAGCTCACCTACCGGACAGGCCTCAGGCCCAGATACGCAGTATTTT